This TCR beta chain emerged from a study of blood T cell repertoires in COVID-19 (dated by TCRdb to about 2020). At the level of the whole study: Samples covering the acute and convalescent phases of COVID-19 were provided by collaborators in the United States, Italy and Spain. Samples were obtained from the ongoing ImmuneRACE study (first 160 participants) and from 950 to 1,500 subjects provided by 6 global collaborators. The sample metadata nearly always contained a de-identified subject ID, COVID-19 status, age in years and sex. The repertoires were released in a freely available public database intended as a resource for research on the immune response to SARS-CoV-2. The prospective study material was composed of cDNA or gDNA derived from T cells, B-cell-depleted T cells, or PBMCs. HLA class I and class II types, where available, came from metadata supplied by the sample provider rather than from assay-based typing. Deeply sampled blood TCRbeta repertoires from subjects exposed to, actively infected with, or recovered from COVID-19 were included in the dataset.

Whole blood was collected in K2EDTA tubes by collaborating institutions according to the institutions' own protocols. For TCRbeta analysis, collaborators shipped samples as frozen whole blood, isolated PBMCs, or DNA extracted from either of those sample types. The CDR3, cysteine through phenylalanine, is 15 amino acids long. Only the CDR3 DNA is retained, 45 bases long and in frame from the first base. The germline V gene provides CDR1 MNHEY and CDR2 SVGAGI. V was cut back by 8 bases and J by 4 bases, leaving a gap of 20 bases between them. The immunoSEQ Assay, a bias-controlled multiplex PCR, was used to amplify TCRbeta CDR3 regions from genomic DNA. The paper's data handling went like this. The number of nucleated cells in each sample was estimated from the amplification of reference gene primers within the assay. To quantify the absolute abundance of each unique TCRbeta CDR3 rearrangement, sequence reads were collapsed and filtered. For each sample, productive Simpson clonality was calculated as the square root of Simpson's diversity index over productive rearrangements. Here the immuneACCESS table is served through TCRdb, limited to in-frame sequences with V and J called. Missing clones are a known gap in these copies; in checked studies unresolved V genes cover under half, and the rest lacks a known reason. V and J calls and clone size are as listed in that table; D and trimming were resolved from the DNA. This sample is represented by a few hundred thousand clones; 70% to 90% of them were singletons. The ten most abundant clones make up around 9.3% of the sample.

This clone appeared a single time. Its antigen is still unknown. No much larger clone exists at a distance of one base, and base qualities are not known. What the research found in general, with its limitations: The quantity of clinical and demographic metadata differed by source and by participant and was supplied without curation.

The source material was peripheral blood. The chain employs TRBV6-5 and TRBJ2-5, with a tentative D gene TRBD1 over 6 matching bases. This TCR was sampled from a woman older than 75 with acute or convalescent COVID-19. CDR3 region: CASAWVQGLVETQYF. The DNA sequence is as follows: TGTGCCAGCGCCTGGGTTCAGGGGCTGGTAGAGACCCAGTACTTC.